A single sample is the source of the 27 T cell receptor beta chains below, sequenced in a study of early stage breast cancer tumors. The table came from immunoSEQ multiplex PCR; TCRdb's copy has only in-frame clones and leaves some out. Of about 29,000 clones listed, roughly 81% were seen once; the top ten hold 9% to 9.5%. The specimen sequenced was blood. The receptor source for this set is a person in their fifties with breast cancer.

CDR3: CASSVEGTSPQETQYF. The CDR3 bases are TGTGCCAGCAGCGTAGAAGGGACCTCACCTCAAGAGACCCAGTACTTC. The V and J genes are TRBV9 and TRBJ2-5; D tentatively fits TRBD1 or TRBD2 (5 bases each). Trimming cost V 0 bases and J 2 bases, with 14 bases left between them. This CDR3 has 16 residues. Germline CDR1 and CDR2: SGDLS and YYNGEE.

In DNA, the CDR3 is TGTGCCAGCAGCTTATTTAGCGGGAATGTGGATGAGCAGTTCTTC. Residues: CASSLFSGNVDEQFF. This chain joins TRBV7-8 and TRBJ2-1; 8 bases are a match to TRBD2. CDR1 and CDR2 (germline): SGHVS, FQNEAQ. The ends lost 2 bases at V and 8 bases at J; junction bases unmatched: 8. The length of the CDR3 is 15 residues.

The chain carries TRBV9 and TRBJ2-7; TRBD1 might be the D (6 bases). With 1 base removed from V and 6 bases from J, the gap between germline ends came to 14 bases. Germline-derived CDR1 and CDR2 are SGDLS and YYNGEE. This CDR3 comprises 14 residues. The CDR3 DNA reads as TGTGCCAGCAGCGTATGCGATAGGGGGTGCGAGCAGTACTTC. As protein: CASSVCDRGCEQYF.

This chain connects TRBV4-1 to TRBJ1-4, with 8 bases fitting TRBD1. This CDR3 contains 17 residues. J lost 4 bases, V lost 0 bases, and 7 bases had no gene match. CDR1 and CDR2 (germline): MGHRA, YSYEKL. This chain's CDR3 is CASSQDQGATSNEKLFF. CDR3 bases: TGCGCCAGCAGCCAAGATCAGGGGGCCACGAGTAATGAAAAACTGTTTTTT.

This clone was seen only a few times. The rearrangement joins TRBV4-2 to TRBJ2-7; 7 bases are shared with TRBD1. J lost 2 bases, V lost 1 base, and 5 bases had no gene match. The germline V gene has CDR1 LGHNA and CDR2 YNFKEQ. The CDR3 has 15 amino acids. The CDR3: CASSQGSQGAYEQYF. The CDR3 DNA sequence: TGTGCCAGCAGCCAAGGATCCCAGGGGGCCTACGAGCAGTACTTC.

The chain employs TRBV7-9 and TRBJ2-2, with TRBD2 matching 8 bases. Germline assignment: CDR1 SEHNR and CDR2 FQNEAQ (reference sequence). The trim removed 3 bases at V and 3 bases at J, leaving 9 bases unmatched. This CDR3 is built from 17 residues. This CDR3 is CASSFLSGVPDTGELFF. For the CDR3, the DNA is TGTGCCAGCAGCTTCCTTAGCGGGGTCCCCGACACCGGGGAGCTGTTTTTT.

This sequence joins TRBV7-2 and TRBJ2-3, with TRBD2 matching 10 bases. Germline V lookup: CDR1 SGHTA, CDR2 FQGNSA. Trimming at V came to 5 bases and at J to 6 bases, leaving 5 bases not matched to a gene. CDR3 length equals 14 residues. The CDR3 nucleotides read TGTGCCAGCAGCCCAAGCGGGAGGGGGGATACGCAGTATTTT. Translated: CASSPSGRGDTQYF.

The CDR3 loop is CASSLVLDSVYEQYF. The CDR3 bases are TGTGCCAGCAGCTTAGTCTTGGACAGCGTCTACGAGCAGTACTTC. The chain combines TRBV7-6 with TRBJ2-7, with a possible D match to TRBD1 (6 bases). The length of the CDR3 is 15 residues. The germline CDR1 and CDR2 sequences are SGHVS and FNYEAQ. Trimming removed 1 base from V and 3 bases from J, with 13 bases in between.

This chain uses TRBV7-3 with TRBJ1-4; a weak D match, TRBD1 (6 bases). The V gene's germline CDR1 is SGHTA and CDR2 FQGTGA. Trimming stripped 1 base from V and 5 bases from J, with 11 bases between. CDR3 length equals 15 residues. For the CDR3, the DNA is TGTGCCAGCAGCTTAAACGGACAGAACAATGAAAAACTGTTTTTT. Protein product: CASSLNGQNNEKLFF.

V gene TRBV7-6 combines with J gene TRBJ2-7, with D possibly matching TRBD2 (6 bases). Trimming left V 3 bases short and J 6 bases short, with 15 bases between. CDR1 and CDR2 from the germline V gene are SGHVS and FNYEAQ. This CDR3 is built from 14 residues. This CDR3 is CASSLVPTSAEQYF. CDR3 in DNA: TGTGCCAGCAGCTTGGTCCCGACTAGTGCCGAGCAGTACTTC.

J is TRBJ1-5 and V is TRBV7-3; D unclear. V shed 11 bases and J shed 1 base, with 15 bases lying between them. The germline V gene encodes CDR1 SGHTA and CDR2 FQGTGA. The CDR3 is 14 residues long. CDR3 protein: CAAGYRRSNQPQHF. In nucleotides, the CDR3 is TGTGCCGCCGGGTATAGGCGGAGCAATCAGCCCCAGCATTTT. The full variable domain, with the rest looked up from reference TRBV7-3 and TRBJ1-5, is GAGVSQTPSNKVTEKGKYVELRCDPISGHTALYWYRQSLGQGPEFLIYFQGTGAADDSGLPNDRFFAVRPEGSVSTLKIQRTERGDSAVYLCAAGYRRSNQPQHFGDGTRLSIL.

V usage is TRBV4-3 and J usage is TRBJ1-1; D uncertain. The CDR3 extends over 15 amino acids. CDR1 and CDR2 (germline): LGHNA, YSLEER. Trimming left V 1 base short and J 0 bases short, with 9 bases between. This CDR3 reads CASSQGISMNTEAFF. CDR3 DNA: TGCGCCAGCAGCCAAGGGATCAGTATGAACACTGAAGCTTTCTTT.

V usage is TRBV19 and J usage is TRBJ2-2; the match to TRBD2 covers 7 bases. J lost 0 bases, V lost 7 bases, and 5 bases had no gene match. Germline V gene data show CDR1 as LNHDA and CDR2 as SQIVND (reference sequence). The CDR3 has 15 residues. As DNA, the CDR3 is TGTGCCAGTAAAGCGGGGCCGACGAACACCGGGGAGCTGTTTTTT. It encodes CASKAGPTNTGELFF.

V and J are TRBV9 and TRBJ2-1; TRBD2 matches 14 bases. Looked up from germline, CDR1 is SGDLS and CDR2 is YYNGEE. V shed 2 bases, J shed 9 bases, and the junction held 7 bases outside the gene matches. The CDR3 has 16 residues. CDR3 region: CASSVSGTSGRIEQFF. CDR3 DNA: TGTGCCAGCAGCGTTTCAGGGACTAGCGGGAGAATTGAGCAGTTCTTC.

This chain joins TRBV9 and TRBJ2-3, with 9 bases fitting TRBD2. The CDR3 length is 17 residues. J lost 3 bases, V lost 0 bases, and 8 bases had no gene match. Germline values: CDR1 SGDLS, CDR2 YYNGEE. The CDR3 loop is CASSVDGAGGWTDTQYF. The CDR3 DNA follows: TGTGCCAGCAGCGTAGATGGGGCGGGGGGGTGGACAGATACGCAGTATTTT.

The rearrangement joins TRBV7-6 to TRBJ1-5; 9 bases align to TRBD1. Germline values: CDR1 SGHVS, CDR2 FNYEAQ. The CDR3 has 18 amino acids. V gave up 1 base and J gave up 2 bases; unmatched junction bases: 9. CDR3 nucleotide sequence: TGTGCCAGCAGCTTAGGAAAACAGGGGGCGCGGGGCAATCAGCCCCAGCATTTT. Translated: CASSLGKQGARGNQPQHF.

CDR3 in amino acids: CASSPFSGGAADTQYF. The CDR3 DNA reads TGTGCCAGCAGTCCGTTCAGCGGGGGGGCTGCAGATACGCAGTATTTT. The chain joins TRBV5-6 to TRBJ2-3; 10 nucleotides match TRBD2. Trimming cost V 5 bases and J 4 bases; bases outside gene matches: 10. The CDR3 loop spans 16 amino acids. Per the germline V gene, CDR1 is SGHDT and CDR2 is YYEEEE.

The chain uses TRBV6-1 and TRBJ1-4; D not certain. CDR3 length: 13 residues. The V end lost 5 bases, the J end lost 0 bases, and 4 bases lay between the germline ends. Germline V CDR1 and CDR2: MNHNS, SASEGT. The CDR3 DNA reads TGTGCCAGCAGTAGTCCAACTAATGAAAAACTGTTTTTT. Its protein is CASSSPTNEKLFF.

This clone was found a few times. J is TRBJ1-5 and V is TRBV29-1, with D perhaps TRBD1 (6 bases). Looked up from germline, CDR1 is SQVTM and CDR2 is ANQGSEA. The CDR3 loop spans 14 amino acids. The ends were cut back, 2 bases at V and 5 bases at J, with 13 bases in the middle. The CDR3 loop reads CSVEWVRGHQPQHF. The CDR3 region has the DNA TGCAGCGTTGAATGGGTCAGGGGTCATCAGCCCCAGCATTTT.

The chain has TRBV5-1 and TRBJ1-4; 9 bases fit TRBD1. Germline lookup yields CDR1 SGHRS and CDR2 YFSETQ. CDR3 length: 15 residues. Trimming cost V 4 bases and J 7 bases; bases outside gene matches: 8. The CDR3 nucleotides read TGCGCCAGCAGCGGCGGACAGGGGCATAGTGAAAAACTGTTTTTT. It encodes CASSGGQGHSEKLFF.

This sequence joins TRBV27 and TRBJ1-2; tentative D call: TRBD1 (6 bases). In germline, CDR1 is MNHEY, CDR2 SMNVEV (reference sequence). The CDR3 loop spans 14 amino acids. Trimming cost V 3 bases and J 4 bases, with 12 bases left between them. DNA of the CDR3: TGTGCCAGCAGTTTCAGGACAGTACCCTATGGCTACACCTTC. This codes for CASSFRTVPYGYTF.

The genes are TRBV5-4 and TRBJ1-2; D is undetermined. Germline CDR1 is SGHNT and CDR2 is YYREEE (reference sequence). The CDR3 contains 13 residues. The V and J ends lost 1 base and 2 bases respectively, with 6 bases between them. CDR3 sequence (DNA): TGTGCCAGCAGCTTGACATCCAACTATGGCTACACCTTC. Protein: CASSLTSNYGYTF.

The V gene is TRBV7-2, the J gene TRBJ1-5, with D perhaps TRBD1 (5 bases). Germline CDR1 reads SGHTA; CDR2 reads FQGNSA. The CDR3 has 14 amino acids. Between the trimmed V and J ends, which lost 4 bases and 0 bases, there was a span of 7 bases. CDR3 DNA sequence: TGTGCCAGCAGCTACAGGAGTAGCAATCAGCCCCAGCATTTT. Translated: CASSYRSSNQPQHF. The full variable domain, with the rest looked up from reference TRBV7-2 and TRBJ1-5, is GAGVSQSPSNKVTEKGKDVELRCDPISGHTALYWYRQSLGQGLEFLIYFQGNSAPDKSGLPSDRFSAERTGGSVSTLTIQRTQQEDSAVYLCASSYRSSNQPQHFGDGTRLSIL.

This sequence joins TRBV7-2 and TRBJ1-3; maybe TRBD1 (5 bases). With 3 bases removed from V and 3 bases from J, the gap between germline ends came to 9 bases. There are 14 residues in the CDR3. CDR1 is SGHTA, CDR2 FQGNSA, per germline. The CDR3 nucleotides are TGTGCCAGCAGCTTCGGAGGGGATGGAAACACCATATATTTT. Residues: CASSFGGDGNTIYF.

V is TRBV25-1 and J is TRBJ2-6; TRBD1 matches 9 bases. Germline assignment: CDR1 MGHDK and CDR2 SYGVNS. The junction had 3 bases not matched to a gene; V was cut back by 6 bases and J by 0 bases. This CDR3 spans 16 amino acids. Here the CDR3 reads CASRGQGPSGANVLTF. Here the CDR3 DNA reads TGTGCCAGCAGAGGACAGGGGCCCTCTGGGGCCAACGTCCTGACTTTC.

This chain joins TRBV6-6 and TRBJ2-5; D unresolved. The CDR3 is 12 amino acids. CDR1 MNHNY and CDR2 SVGAGI come from the germline V gene (reference sequence). Trimming stripped 8 bases from V and 5 bases from J, with 12 bases between. The CDR3 reads CASGKGLETQYF. The CDR3 bases are TGTGCCAGCGGGAAGGGTTTGGAGACCCAGTACTTC.

This clone was observed once. The rearrangement uses TRBV5-1 and TRBJ2-3; D ambiguous. The CDR3 contains 13 residues. V dropped 5 bases and J dropped 4 bases, with 11 bases sitting between them. Germline-derived CDR1 and CDR2 are SGHRS and YFSETQ. The CDR3 reads CASSLPYSDTQYF. DNA for the CDR3: TGCGCCAGCAGTCTACCCTATTCAGATACGCAGTATTTT.